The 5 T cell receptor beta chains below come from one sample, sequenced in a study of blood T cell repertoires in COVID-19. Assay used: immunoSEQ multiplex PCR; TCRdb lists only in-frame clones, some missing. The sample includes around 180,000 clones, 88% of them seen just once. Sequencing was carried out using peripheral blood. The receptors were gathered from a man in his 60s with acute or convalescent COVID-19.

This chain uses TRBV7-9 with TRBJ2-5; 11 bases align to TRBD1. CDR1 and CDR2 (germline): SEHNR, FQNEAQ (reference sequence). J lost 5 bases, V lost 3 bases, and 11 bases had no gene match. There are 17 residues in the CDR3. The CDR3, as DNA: TGTGCCAGCAGCTTCAAGAGATGGACAGGGGGCAGCGAGACCCAGTACTTC. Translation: CASSFKRWTGGSETQYF.

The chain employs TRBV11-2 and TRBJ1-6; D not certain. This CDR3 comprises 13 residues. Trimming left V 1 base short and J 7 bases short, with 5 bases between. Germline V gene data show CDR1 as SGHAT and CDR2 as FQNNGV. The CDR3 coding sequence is TGTGCCAGCAGCTTAGGCCTAAATTCACCCCTCCACTTT. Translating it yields CASSLGLNSPLHF.

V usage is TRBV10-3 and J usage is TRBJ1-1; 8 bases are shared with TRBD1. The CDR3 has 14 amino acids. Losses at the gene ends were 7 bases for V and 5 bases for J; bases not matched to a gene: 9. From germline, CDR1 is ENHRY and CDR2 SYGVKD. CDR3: CAITKDRVGTEAFF. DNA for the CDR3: TGTGCCATCACCAAGGACAGGGTGGGGACTGAAGCTTTCTTT.

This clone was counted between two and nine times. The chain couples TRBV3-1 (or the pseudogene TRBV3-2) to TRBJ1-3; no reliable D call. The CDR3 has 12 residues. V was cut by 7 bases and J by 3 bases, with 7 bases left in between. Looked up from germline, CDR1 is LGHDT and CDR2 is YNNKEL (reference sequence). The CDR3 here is CASNNFGNTIYF. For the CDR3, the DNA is TGTGCCAGCAACAATTTTGGAAACACCATATATTTT.

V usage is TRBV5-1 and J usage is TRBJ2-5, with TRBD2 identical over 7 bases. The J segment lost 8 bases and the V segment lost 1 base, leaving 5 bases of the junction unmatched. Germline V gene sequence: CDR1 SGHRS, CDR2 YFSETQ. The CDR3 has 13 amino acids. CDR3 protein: CASSLSSGGTQYF. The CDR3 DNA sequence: TGCGCCAGCAGCTTGTCTAGCGGTGGAACCCAGTACTTC.